The sequence of this TCR beta chain was determined in a study of regulatory T cells in long-lasting Graves disease. Time point: newly diagnosed GD, antithyroid drugs for less than 3 months. Researchers made the TCR library from RNA that was extracted from PBMCs. About this clonotype itself: Its antigen is unknown.

HTBI primers from iRepertoire and Arm-PCR of CDR3 regions yielded the TCR beta libraries. Each CDR3 protein gets one entry after TCRdb re-called the multiplex PCR reads with MiXCR. The top ten clones hold 15% to 20% of a sample with 390,000 or so distinct CDR3 sequences, over 9.5% of them seen once. Findings of the study overall: New patients shared some 970 public clonotypes, fewer than the roughly 2,600 shared by persistent patients. Small sample size may have lowered accuracy. It was peripheral blood alone, not thyroid tissue, that was studied.

CDR1 and CDR2 (germline): WSHSY, SAAADI. Trimming removed 2 bases at V and 8 bases at J, with 12 bases between. The CDR3 has 14 residues. These sequences were also reported in another study, on T cells in Graves' hyperthyroidism and ophthalmopathy. That paper notes: Blood also showed most of the thyroid clonotypes that were expanded above 0.001.

The gene calls are TRBV10-2 and TRBJ1-4; D not resolved. The sequencing used peripheral blood mononuclear cells (PBMCs), collected at new diagnosis, from a patient treated with antithyroid drugs. The TCR was taken from a woman aged 18-29 years with Graves disease. The CDR3 DNA reads as TGCGCCAGCAGTGAGACTGGGCATAGAGAAAAACTGTTTTTT. Translation gives CASSETGHREKLFF.